A selection of T cell receptor beta chains follows, all from one sample in a study of shared clonotypes between healthy human individuals. Produced via immunoSEQ multiplex PCR; TCRdb's table is partial and in-frame only. The data contain more than 900,000 clones, around 78% of them singletons. Sequencing input: memory CD4+ T cells from PBMCs. The receptors stem from a young man in good health. Some clones in this sample may be carry-over from other donors' samples. Both conserved end residues are part of each CDR3. The order of the fields is clone size, J gene, V gene, D gene, CDR3 DNA, CDR3 protein. D genes are given only for firm matches. Some rows have no size entry. The others give once, few or many, or a class for an expanded clone.

abundance: .
j_gene: TRBJ2-3
v_gene: TRBV5-4
d_gene: .
CDR3nt: TGTGCCAGCGGGCAGGCGTTAGCAGATACGCAGTATTTT
CDR3aa: CASGQALADTQYF

abundance: once
j_gene: TRBJ2-3
v_gene: TRBV5-1
d_gene: .
CDR3nt: TGCGCCAGCAGCTTGGTGGGAGATACGCAGTATTTT
CDR3aa: CASSLVGDTQYF

abundance: .
j_gene: TRBJ1-1
v_gene: TRBV7-2
d_gene: .
CDR3nt: TGTGCCAGCAGCTTAGGGGGCGCGGGCACTGAAGCTTTCTTT
CDR3aa: CASSLGGAGTEAFF

abundance: few
j_gene: TRBJ2-6
v_gene: TRBV16
d_gene: .
CDR3nt: TGTGCCAGCACTCCAAGGAGGGTGACTGGGGCCAACGTCCTGACTTTC
CDR3aa: CASTPRRVTGANVLTF

abundance: .
j_gene: TRBJ1-2
v_gene: TRBV27
d_gene: TRBD1
CDR3nt: TGTGCCAGCAGTCGGGGGGACAGTTTAAATGGCTACACCTTC
CDR3aa: CASSRGDSLNGYTF

abundance: .
j_gene: TRBJ2-1
v_gene: TRBV7-9
d_gene: TRBD2
CDR3nt: TGTGCCAGCAGCTTAGGGACTAGGGGTAGCTACAATGAGCAGTTCTTC
CDR3aa: CASSLGTRGSYNEQFF

abundance: .
j_gene: TRBJ2-2
v_gene: TRBV28
d_gene: .
CDR3nt: TGTGCCAGCAGTTTCTTCAAGAACACCGGGGAGCTGTTTTTT
CDR3aa: CASSFFKNTGELFF

abundance: .
j_gene: TRBJ2-1
v_gene: TRBV29-1
d_gene: .
CDR3nt: TGCAGCGTCCGCTCGGGACTTAACTACAATGAGCAGTTCTTC
CDR3aa: CSVRSGLNYNEQFF

abundance: .
j_gene: TRBJ1-2
v_gene: TRBV19
d_gene: TRBD1
CDR3nt: TGTGCCAGTAGTTTCAACTTACAGGGGGGCTACACCTTC
CDR3aa: CASSFNLQGGYTF

abundance: .
j_gene: TRBJ2-5
v_gene: TRBV4-2
d_gene: TRBD2
CDR3nt: TGTGCCAGCAGCCAAGGGCTAGCGGGAGCAGAGACCCAGTACTTC
CDR3aa: CASSQGLAGAETQYF

abundance: .
j_gene: TRBJ2-1
v_gene: TRBV28
d_gene: TRBD2
CDR3nt: TGTGCCAGCAGTTTCCCGGGACTAGGGGTCGATGAGCAGTTCTTC
CDR3aa: CASSFPGLGVDEQFF

abundance: .
j_gene: TRBJ2-7
v_gene: TRBV18
d_gene: TRBD2
CDR3nt: TGTGCCAGCTCACCACCATATGGGGAAAGCGGGAGGATCTACGAGCAGTACTTC
CDR3aa: CASSPPYGESGRIYEQYF

abundance: many
j_gene: TRBJ1-2
v_gene: TRBV15
d_gene: TRBD1
CDR3nt: TGTGCCACCAGCCCCAGGGGGAACTATGGCTACACCTTC
CDR3aa: CATSPRGNYGYTF

abundance: .
j_gene: TRBJ1-5
v_gene: TRBV6-1
d_gene: TRBD1
CDR3nt: TGTGCCAGCAGTGAAGGACAGGGGCCCCATCAGCCCCAGCATTTT
CDR3aa: CASSEGQGPHQPQHF

abundance: .
j_gene: TRBJ2-3
v_gene: TRBV29-1
d_gene: .
CDR3nt: TGCAGCCAACGAACCGGGAGCACAGATACGCAGTATTTT
CDR3aa: CSQRTGSTDTQYF

abundance: .
j_gene: TRBJ1-2
v_gene: TRBV5-1
d_gene: TRBD1
CDR3nt: TGCGCCAGCAGCCCGACTGGGGACAGGAATAGTGAGGGGGGCGGCTACACCTTC
CDR3aa: CASSPTGDRNSEGGGYTF

abundance: .
j_gene: TRBJ2-7
v_gene: TRBV18
d_gene: TRBD1
CDR3nt: TGTGCCAGCTCACCCTCGGGGGCAGGGGGCAGCTACGAGCAGTACTTC
CDR3aa: CASSPSGAGGSYEQYF

abundance: .
j_gene: TRBJ2-2
v_gene: TRBV2
d_gene: .
CDR3nt: TGTGCCAGCAGTGAAGCGCTTCCGAACACCGGGGAGCTGTTTTTT
CDR3aa: CASSEALPNTGELFF

abundance: .
j_gene: TRBJ2-7
v_gene: TRBV7-9
d_gene: .
CDR3nt: TGTGCCAGCAGCTTCGAGGACGCCTACGAGCAGTACTTC
CDR3aa: CASSFEDAYEQYF

abundance: .
j_gene: TRBJ1-3
v_gene: TRBV4-3
d_gene: .
CDR3nt: TGCGCCAGCAGCTTTCTGACCGGCTCTGGAAACACCATATATTTT
CDR3aa: CASSFLTGSGNTIYF

abundance: .
j_gene: TRBJ2-4
v_gene: TRBV2
d_gene: TRBD1
CDR3nt: TGTGCCAGCAGTGGGACAGGGGGCGCGAACATTCAGTACTTC
CDR3aa: CASSGTGGANIQYF

abundance: .
j_gene: TRBJ2-1
v_gene: TRBV5-1
d_gene: .
CDR3nt: TGCGCCAGCAGCTTGGCTCGCGGTAACAATGAGCAGTTCTTC
CDR3aa: CASSLARGNNEQFF

abundance: few
j_gene: TRBJ2-5
v_gene: TRBV4-2
d_gene: .
CDR3nt: TGTGCCAGCAGCCAGCCCCCTGGCCAAGAGACCCAGTACTTC
CDR3aa: CASSQPPGQETQYF

abundance: few
j_gene: TRBJ2-5
v_gene: TRBV29-1
d_gene: .
CDR3nt: TGCAGCGCTGAGGAGGGGAGGGAGACCCAGTACTTC
CDR3aa: CSAEEGRETQYF

abundance: once
j_gene: TRBJ1-2
v_gene: TRBV9
d_gene: TRBD1
CDR3nt: TGTGCCAGCAGCGTAGGCCTCCCAGGGGGCGGGACCGGCTACACCTTC
CDR3aa: CASSVGLPGGGTGYTF

abundance: .
j_gene: TRBJ1-2
v_gene: TRBV6-1
d_gene: .
CDR3nt: TGTGCCAGCAGTGAAAGGTCCAACTATGGCTACACCTTC
CDR3aa: CASSERSNYGYTF

abundance: .
j_gene: TRBJ1-2
v_gene: TRBV6-1
d_gene: .
CDR3nt: TGTGCCAGCATGCCCAGTTCTAACTATGGCTACACCTTC
CDR3aa: CASMPSSNYGYTF

abundance: .
j_gene: TRBJ2-5
v_gene: TRBV5-1
d_gene: TRBD2
CDR3nt: TGCGCCAGCAGCTTGACACTAGCGGGTGGAGAGACCCAGTACTTC
CDR3aa: CASSLTLAGGETQYF

abundance: .
j_gene: TRBJ2-7
v_gene: TRBV29-1
d_gene: .
CDR3nt: TGCAGCGTTGAGGGGAATAATTACGAGCAGTACTTC
CDR3aa: CSVEGNNYEQYF

abundance: few
j_gene: TRBJ1-4
v_gene: TRBV6-6
d_gene: .
CDR3nt: TGTGCCAGCAGTTACTCGACCCCTGAGGAAAAACTGTTTTTT
CDR3aa: CASSYSTPEEKLFF